This entry lists 18 T cell receptor beta chains sequenced from one sample in a study of shared clonotypes between healthy human individuals. The data were produced by immunoSEQ multiplex PCR, yet TCRdb's version contains in-frame clones alone and is incomplete. The repertoire includes 2 million to 2.5 million clones, around 95% of them detected once, and over 0.1% sits in the top ten. Sequencing was performed on naive CD4+ T cells sorted from blood. As to subset: CD45RA+ positively selected. The receptor set was obtained from a man between 18 and 29 years old in good health.

Regarding this clone: Other nucleotide sequences in the sample specify the same CDR3. The J gene is TRBJ2-7, the V gene TRBV6-1; D is perhaps TRBD2 (5 bases). The CDR3 sequence is 14 residues long. Per the germline V gene, CDR1 is MNHNS and CDR2 is SASEGT. Trimming pared 3 bases from V and 0 bases from J, leaving 9 bases between. CDR3 sequence (DNA): TGTGCCAGCAGTGAGGCGGGTAGCTCCTACGAGCAGTACTTC. Translated, it gives CASSEAGSSYEQYF.

Concerning this clone: Within the sample, other DNA sequences also encode this same CDR3. The chain joins TRBV2 to TRBJ1-5; TRBD1 is a possible D gene (5 bases). V was trimmed by 3 bases and J by 0 bases, leaving 9 bases between them. The CDR3 is 15 amino acids. Germline-derived CDR1 and CDR2 are SNHLY and FYNNEI. The CDR3 nucleotides are TGTGCCAGCAGTGACCGGGGCCTTAGCAATCAGCCCCAGCATTTT. This translates into CASSDRGLSNQPQHF.

This rearrangement joins TRBV13 to TRBJ1-6; unclear D gene. Trimming left V 0 bases short and J 8 bases short, with 8 bases between. Germline loops: CDR1 PRHDT, CDR2 FYEKMQ (reference sequence). The CDR3 is 14 residues long. The CDR3 here is CASSLGFAYSPLHF. For the CDR3, the DNA is TGTGCCAGCAGCTTAGGGTTTGCCTATTCACCCCTCCACTTT.

The chain links TRBV5-6 to TRBJ2-7, with TRBD1 matching over 10 bases. Looked up from germline, CDR1 is SGHDT and CDR2 is YYEEEE. There are 15 residues in the CDR3. V gave up 6 bases and J gave up 4 bases; unmatched junction bases: 10. CDR3 nucleotides: TGTGCCAGCACCCGCCCTGGACAGGGGGGATACGAGCAGTACTTC. This translates into CASTRPGQGGYEQYF.

The rearrangement joins TRBV4-3 to TRBJ2-7, with 8 bases lining up with TRBD1. The CDR3 is 15 residues long. The V gene's germline CDR1 is LGHNA and CDR2 YSLEER. J lost 2 bases, V lost 3 bases, and 6 bases had no gene match. For the CDR3, the DNA is TGCGCCAGCAGCCATCACGGACAGGGCCCCTACGAGCAGTACTTC. It yields the protein CASSHHGQGPYEQYF.

V is TRBV7-9 and J is TRBJ2-3; D is uncertain. The CDR3 has 13 amino acids. Germline lookup yields CDR1 SEHNR and CDR2 FQNEAQ (reference sequence). V was clipped by 1 base and J by 6 bases, with 8 bases between them. For the CDR3, the DNA is TGTGCCAGCAGCTTAGTGGTGGGGGATACGCAGTATTTT. It encodes CASSLVVGDTQYF.

The CDR3 here is CASSLGVGSHYNEQFF. In nucleotides, the CDR3 is TGTGCCAGCAGCTTAGGGGTGGGATCTCACTACAATGAGCAGTTCTTC. This rearrangement joins TRBV7-9 to TRBJ2-1; D uncertain. The CDR3 runs to 16 residues. Trimming cost V 1 base and J 3 bases, with 13 bases left between them. Per germline, CDR1 SEHNR and CDR2 FQNEAQ (reference sequence).

V usage is TRBV7-9 and J usage is TRBJ2-7, with D unclear. The germline V gene encodes CDR1 SEHNR and CDR2 FQNEAQ (reference sequence). The CDR3 has 12 residues. Trimming removed 1 base from V and 6 bases from J, with 7 bases in between. CDR3 protein: CASSLESREQYF. Here the CDR3 DNA reads TGTGCCAGCAGCTTAGAGTCTCGCGAGCAGTACTTC.

V is TRBV7-6 and J is TRBJ2-5, with D possibly matching TRBD1 (6 bases). Germline CDR1 is SGHVS and CDR2 is FNYEAQ. This CDR3 contains 14 residues. V lost 1 base, J lost 4 bases, and 10 bases lay in between. The CDR3 DNA follows: TGTGCCAGCAGCTTAGTTACAGGGACAGAGACCCAGTACTTC. This sequence encodes CASSLVTGTETQYF.

V and J are TRBV4-1 and TRBJ2-3, with TRBD2 as a possible D gene (6 bases). Germline-derived CDR1 and CDR2 are MGHRA and YSYEKL. The CDR3 runs 15 residues. Trimming took 3 bases from V and 3 from J, leaving 13 bases between them. CDR3 in DNA: TGCGCCAGCAGCCAGTTAAAAGCGGGTACAGATACGCAGTATTTT. Its protein product is CASSQLKAGTDTQYF.

The rearrangement uses TRBV27 and TRBJ1-5, with 7 bases that match TRBD1. From germline, CDR1 is MNHEY and CDR2 SMNVEV (reference sequence). The CDR3 is 14 amino acids. The CDR3 reads CVPPGTAQFQPQHF. The CDR3, as DNA: TGTGTTCCCCCCGGGACAGCACAATTCCAGCCCCAGCATTTT.

The genes are TRBV9 and TRBJ1-2; D call uncertain. V was shortened by 0 bases and J by 2 bases, with 11 bases between the two germline ends. CDR3 size: 15 residues. In germline, CDR1 is SGDLS, CDR2 YYNGEE. As DNA, the CDR3 is TGTGCCAGCAGCGTAGTAGCAGAAGTAAACTATGGCTACACCTTC. Amino acid sequence: CASSVVAEVNYGYTF.

The V call is TRBV7-9, the J call TRBJ1-4, with TRBD1 identical over 11 bases. Trimming took 4 bases from V and 7 from J; bases not matched to a gene: 2. The CDR3 totals 14 residues. Looked up from germline, CDR1 is SEHNR and CDR2 is FQNEAQ (reference sequence). The CDR3 reads CASSSGQGVEKLFF. CDR3 coding DNA: TGTGCCAGCAGCTCGGGACAGGGGGTTGAAAAACTGTTTTTT.

V gene TRBV7-3 combines with J gene TRBJ2-6, with TRBD1 identical over 8 bases. CDR1 is SGHTA, CDR2 FQGTGA, per germline. Trimming removed 5 bases from V and 7 bases from J; junction bases left unmatched: 13. This CDR3 region has 17 residues. CDR3 sequence: CASSPRGPDLRANVLTF. CDR3 bases: TGTGCCAGCAGCCCCAGGGGGCCGGACCTGCGTGCCAACGTCCTGACTTTC.

The rearrangement links TRBV18 to TRBJ2-7; D gene unclear. This CDR3 region has 14 residues. Trimming removed 2 bases from V and 0 bases from J, with 8 bases in between. Germline V gene data show CDR1 as KGHSH and CDR2 as LQKENI. The CDR3 is CASSPFRSSYEQYF. CDR3 DNA sequence: TGTGCCAGCTCACCATTCAGGAGCTCCTACGAGCAGTACTTC.

The chain couples TRBV6-5 to TRBJ1-2, with a possible D match to TRBD1 (5 bases). The length of the CDR3 is 13 residues. Germline loops: CDR1 MNHEY, CDR2 SVGAGI. With 4 bases removed from V and 4 bases from J, the gap between germline ends came to 10 bases. Here the CDR3 reads CASSSTELYGYTF. The CDR3 region has the DNA TGTGCCAGCAGTTCGACAGAACTCTATGGCTACACCTTC.

This clone came up once. The sample holds other DNA sequences that translate to the same CDR3. V and J are TRBV29-1 and TRBJ2-3, with a possible D match to TRBD2 (5 bases). V lost 3 bases and J lost 5, with 6 bases in between. Germline CDR1 reads SQVTM; CDR2 reads ANQGSEA. The CDR3 is 11 amino acids. The CDR3 sequence: CSVEGRDTQYF. The CDR3, as DNA: TGCAGCGTTGAGGGGAGAGATACGCAGTATTTT.

The chain carries TRBV10-2 and TRBJ1-6, with D possibly matching TRBD1 (5 bases). Germline loops: CDR1 WSHSY, CDR2 SAAADI. This CDR3 contains 12 residues. Deletions cut 7 bases from V and 8 bases from J, with 9 bases between. CDR3 nucleotides: TGCGCCAGCAAAGGGGAGGATTCACCCCTCCACTTT. It yields the protein CASKGEDSPLHF.